This TCR beta chain derives from a study of shared clonotypes between healthy human individuals. Study results and caveats: All-four-donor shared clonotypes had higher generation probabilities than non-shared clonotypes did.

Details on this clone: Its specificity is not known.

The germline gives CDR1 MNHEY, CDR2 SVGAGI. This CDR3 is built from 13 residues. V was cut by 6 bases and J by 11 bases, with 19 bases left in between. Every subset had its genomic DNA shared out evenly among several immunoSEQ plates. Assay used: immunoSEQ multiplex PCR; TCRdb lists only in-frame clones, some missing. The sample lists 170,000 or so clones, 66% occurring once. The origin of this receptor is a young man in good health. The rearrangement joins TRBV6-5 to TRBJ1-1, with D unresolved. Sequencing was performed on memory CD4+ T cells sorted from blood. Subset noted: CD45RA-negative fraction. The CDR3 DNA is TGTGCCAGCAGACCGCACGGACCGAAGGAGGCTTTCTTT. Protein product: CASRPHGPKEAFF.